Following are 24 T cell receptor beta chains from one sample sequenced in a study of blood T cell repertoires in COVID-19. Clones were read by immunoSEQ multiplex PCR, and TCRdb kept only the in-frame ones, dropping some. The sample records about 73,000 clones, about 80% being singletons. Sequencing was done on a sample of peripheral blood. The receptors here all came from a woman in her fifties or sixties with acute or convalescent COVID-19.

In its sample, this clone was seen once. The genes are TRBV6-6 and TRBJ1-6; the match to TRBD1 covers 9 bases. CDR1 and CDR2 (germline): MNHNY, SVGAGI (reference sequence). The CDR3 loop spans 13 amino acids. V lost 9 bases to trimming and J lost 10 bases; unmatched junction nucleotides: 7. The CDR3 region is CASQQGAQSPLHF. The DNA for the CDR3 is TGTGCCAGTCAACAGGGGGCTCAATCACCCCTCCACTTT.

The rearrangement uses TRBV9 and TRBJ1-1; tentative D call: TRBD1 (5 bases). This CDR3 contains 15 residues. Trimming removed 1 base at V and 4 bases at J, with 14 bases between. CDR1 SGDLS and CDR2 YYNGEE come from the germline V gene. The DNA for the CDR3 is TGTGCCAGCAGCGTATCAGGGTCGGGTACCACTGAAGCTTTCTTT. Protein: CASSVSGSGTTEAFF.

The chain carries TRBV21-1 and TRBJ1-4; the listed D gene, TRBD1, was not tested against the DNA. TRBV21-1 is marked as a pseudogene. The CDR3 consists of 16 residues. Written as DNA, the CDR3 is TGTGCCAGCAGCTCCGAGGGCAGGACAGGGGGTGAAAAACTGTTTTTT. This gives the protein CASSSEGRTGGEKLFF.

V is TRBV7-9 and J is TRBJ2-5; the match to TRBD2 covers 7 bases. Trimming at V came to 6 bases and at J to 2 bases, leaving 9 bases not matched to a gene. CDR3 size: 15 residues. Germline values: CDR1 SEHNR, CDR2 FQNEAQ (reference sequence). The CDR3 bases are TGTGCCAGCAGGGCTACGGGGGGACGGCAAGAGACCCAGTACTTC. Its translation: CASRATGGRQETQYF. The full variable domain, completed using reference TRBV7-9 and TRBJ2-5, is DTGVSQNPRHKITKRGQNVTFRCDPISEHNRLYWYRQTLGQGPEFLTYFQNEAQLEKSRLLSDRFSAERPKGSFSTLEIQRTEQGDSAMYLCASRATGGRQETQYFGPGTRLLVL.

The J gene is TRBJ1-1, the V gene TRBV30, with D maybe TRBD1 (6 bases). This CDR3 is 12 amino acids long. Trimming shortened V by 7 bases and J by 2 bases, and 11 bases separated the two germline ends. CDR1 and CDR2 (germline): GTSNPN, SVGIG (reference sequence). This CDR3 reads CASVTGNTEAFF. The CDR3, as DNA: TGTGCCTCCGTGACAGGTAACACTGAAGCTTTCTTT.

CDR3 sequence: CASSARVSYGYTF. CDR3 bases: TGTGCCAGCAGTGCACGAGTTTCCTATGGCTACACCTTC. The chain joins TRBV25-1 to TRBJ1-2; no definite D call. The CDR3 runs 13 residues. The V end lost 4 bases, the J end lost 4 bases, and 10 bases lay between the germline ends. Germline assignment: CDR1 MGHDK and CDR2 SYGVNS.

Here the CDR3 DNA reads TGTGCCAGTAGGACACCTACGAACACCGGGGAGCTGTTTTTT. Translating it yields CASRTPTNTGELFF. The chain links TRBV19 to TRBJ2-2; no reliable D call. Germline V gene lookup returns CDR1 LNHDA and CDR2 SQIVND (reference sequence). The V end lost 6 bases, the J end lost 0 bases, and 8 bases lay between the germline ends. CDR3 length: 14 amino acids.

This rearrangement joins TRBV5-6 to TRBJ2-1, with 8 positions matching TRBD1. The length of the CDR3 is 16 residues. V lost 3 bases and J lost 0; bases outside the gene matches: 5. Germline V lookup: CDR1 SGHDT, CDR2 YYEEEE. CDR3 loop: CASSSQGASSYNEQFF. The CDR3 nucleotides read TGTGCCAGCAGCTCTCAGGGGGCAAGCTCCTACAATGAGCAGTTCTTC. The whole variable domain, filled in from reference TRBV5-6 and TRBJ2-1, reads DAGVTQSPTHLIKTRGQQVTLRCSPKSGHDTVSWYQQALGQGPQFIFQYYEEEERQRGNFPDRFSGHQFPNYSSELNVNALLLGDSALYLCASSSQGASSYNEQFFGPGTRLTVL.

The chain carries TRBV29-1 and TRBJ1-3; no clear D gene. The CDR3 has 13 amino acids. Germline V gene lookup returns CDR1 SQVTM and CDR2 ANQGSEA. V was pared by 6 bases and J by 0 bases, with 9 bases between. CDR3 residues: CSVRRGSGNTIYF. CDR3 DNA sequence: TGCAGCGTCAGACGAGGCTCTGGAAACACCATATATTTT.

The rearrangement links TRBV6-6 to TRBJ1-2; 10 bases fit TRBD1. This CDR3 spans 14 amino acids. CDR1 is MNHNY and CDR2 is SVGAGI in the germline V gene (reference sequence). Trimming took 7 bases from V and 2 from J; bases not matched to a gene: 4. The CDR3 spells CASKPGQGNYGYTF. CDR3 coding DNA: TGTGCCAGCAAACCGGGACAGGGGAACTATGGCTACACCTTC.

Written as DNA, the CDR3 is TGTGCCATCAGTGACGGGACAGCCGACGGGGGCACCATATATTTT. As protein: CAISDGTADGGTIYF. This sequence joins TRBV10-3 and TRBJ1-3; 7 bases align to TRBD1. The ends lost 3 bases at V and 9 bases at J; junction bases unmatched: 11. CDR1 is ENHRY and CDR2 is SYGVKD in the germline V gene. This CDR3 comprises 15 residues.

This clone is labeled as large. The sample carries other DNA sequences with the same CDR3. This chain links TRBV9 with TRBJ1-4, with TRBD1 identical over 9 bases. Trimming removed 4 bases from V and 8 bases from J; junction bases left unmatched: 6. The CDR3 runs 14 residues. The germline gives CDR1 SGDLS, CDR2 YYNGEE. The CDR3 loop is CASSSGTGSEKLFF. The CDR3 region has the DNA TGTGCCAGCAGCTCAGGGACAGGGTCCGAAAAACTGTTTTTT.

J is TRBJ1-2 and V is TRBV5-1; no clear D. The CDR3 runs to 14 residues. Germline CDR1 and CDR2: SGHRS and YFSETQ. V lost 2 bases, J lost 4 bases, and 12 bases lay in between. The CDR3 sequence: CASSFGSRSYGYTF. CDR3 bases: TGCGCCAGCAGCTTCGGGAGCAGAAGCTATGGCTACACCTTC.

V gene TRBV7-9 combines with J gene TRBJ1-1, with D perhaps matching TRBD1 (5 bases). V was trimmed by 8 bases and J by 0 bases, leaving 13 bases between them. Germline V CDR1 and CDR2: SEHNR, FQNEAQ (reference sequence). The length of the CDR3 is 14 residues. The CDR3 region has the DNA TGTGCCAGCCAAGGGGAGGCAGTGAACACTGAAGCTTTCTTT. Amino acid sequence: CASQGEAVNTEAFF.

The chain combines TRBV29-1 with TRBJ1-2, with TRBD1 as a possible D gene (5 bases). The CDR3 has 16 residues. Germline V gene data show CDR1 as SQVTM and CDR2 as ANQGSEA. The germline V and J ends were trimmed by 3 bases and 4 bases, with 21 bases remaining between them. Here the CDR3 reads CSVDTNEMRGRYGYTF. The DNA of the CDR3 is TGCAGCGTTGATACTAACGAAATGCGGGGCCGCTATGGCTACACCTTC.

This clone appeared once. The CDR3 loop is CASSEGRWTEAFF. The CDR3 DNA is TGTGCCAGCAGTGAAGGGAGGTGGACTGAAGCTTTCTTT. This chain links TRBV2 with TRBJ1-1, with D uncertain. This CDR3 contains 13 residues. Between the trimmed V and J ends, which lost 1 base and 5 bases, there was a span of 8 bases. Per germline, CDR1 SNHLY and CDR2 FYNNEI.

This chain connects TRBV27 to TRBJ2-3; 11 positions match TRBD2. CDR1 and CDR2 (germline): MNHEY, SMNVEV (reference sequence). The CDR3 is 17 residues long. With 6 bases clipped from V and 2 bases from J, the junction kept 10 bases outside the gene matches. The CDR3 bases are TGTGCCAGCAGCTCTGCTAGACTAGCGGGATCCACAGATACGCAGTATTTT. Encoded protein: CASSSARLAGSTDTQYF.

The rearrangement uses TRBV19 and TRBJ2-7, with TRBD1 matching over 10 bases. The CDR3 is 15 residues long. Germline trimming cut 1 base from V and 12 bases from J; bases unmatched to any gene: 12. Germline CDR1 LNHDA, CDR2 SQIVND (reference sequence). The CDR3 loop is CASSIARGDRGPRYF. The CDR3 bases are TGTGCCAGTAGTATAGCCCGGGGGGACAGGGGCCCCCGGTACTTC. The full variable domain, in which reference TRBV19 and TRBJ2-7 provide the parts outside the CDR3, is DGGITQSPKYLFRKEGQNVTLSCEQNLNHDAMYWYRQDPGQGLRLIYYSQIVNDFQKGDIAEGYSVSREKKESFPLTVTSAQKNPTAFYLCASSIARGDRGPRYFGPGTRLTVT.

The chain joins TRBV7-6 to TRBJ1-4; perhaps TRBD1 as D (6 bases). Germline-derived CDR1 and CDR2 are SGHVS and FNYEAQ. This CDR3 comprises 18 residues. Deletions cut 1 base from V and 0 bases from J, with 15 bases between. For the CDR3, the DNA is TGTGCCAGCAGCTTAGGATCGGGACGGACAGCAACTAATGAAAAACTGTTTTTT. The encoded protein is CASSLGSGRTATNEKLFF.

J is TRBJ1-5 and V is TRBV19; perhaps TRBD1 as D (5 bases). CDR1 is LNHDA, CDR2 SQIVND, per germline (reference sequence). Trimming removed 5 bases at V and 1 base at J, with 18 bases between. The CDR3 contains 17 residues. DNA of the CDR3: TGTGCCAGTAGTCCCCAGAGGTCAGGGAAAAGCAATCAGCCCCAGCATTTT. Encoded protein: CASSPQRSGKSNQPQHF.

This clone has a single count. Here the CDR3 reads CASSSRGGTEAFF. CDR3 DNA sequence: TGTGCCAGCAGCTCTAGAGGCGGGACTGAAGCTTTCTTT. This rearrangement joins TRBV7-9 to TRBJ1-1; the D is unclear. Germline values: CDR1 SEHNR, CDR2 FQNEAQ (reference sequence). Trimming pared 4 bases from V and 5 bases from J, leaving 11 bases between. The CDR3 loop spans 13 amino acids.

The chain employs TRBV19 and TRBJ1-2, with TRBD1 identical over 11 bases. CDR3 length: 16 amino acids. Germline-derived CDR1 and CDR2 are LNHDA and SQIVND (reference sequence). J lost 8 bases, V lost 2 bases, and 10 bases had no gene match. CDR3 sequence: CASSIYVDRGRRGYTF. In DNA form, the CDR3 reads TGTGCCAGTAGTATATATGTGGACAGGGGGCGCCGGGGCTACACCTTC.

The chain has TRBV6-4 and TRBJ1-1; TRBD1 aligns across 7 bases. This CDR3 comprises 14 residues. J was trimmed by 4 bases and V by 6 bases; bases with no gene match: 8. Germline V gene data show CDR1 as MRHNA and CDR2 as SNTAGT. The CDR3 sequence: CASRADRAGTEAFF. The CDR3 DNA reads TGTGCCAGCAGAGCTGACAGGGCCGGCACTGAAGCTTTCTTT.

This rearrangement joins TRBV6-6 to TRBJ1-6; 9 positions match TRBD1. There are 13 residues in the CDR3. V dropped 10 bases and J dropped 5; count of bases not matched to a gene: 3. CDR1 is MNHNY and CDR2 is SVGAGI in the germline V gene (reference sequence). The CDR3 region is CAIRDRDNSPLHF. In nucleotides, the CDR3 is TGTGCCATTCGGGACAGGGATAATTCACCCCTCCACTTT.